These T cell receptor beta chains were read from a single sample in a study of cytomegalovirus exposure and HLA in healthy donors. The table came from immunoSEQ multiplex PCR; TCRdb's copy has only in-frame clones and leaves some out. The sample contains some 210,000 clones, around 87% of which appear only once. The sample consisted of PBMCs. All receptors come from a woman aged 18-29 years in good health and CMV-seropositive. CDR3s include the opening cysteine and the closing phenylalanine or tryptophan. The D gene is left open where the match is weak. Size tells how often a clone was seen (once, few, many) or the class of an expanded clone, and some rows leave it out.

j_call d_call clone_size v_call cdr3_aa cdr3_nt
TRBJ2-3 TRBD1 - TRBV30 CAWRNTDRVYTDTQYF TGTGCCTGGAGGAATACGGACAGGGTTTACACAGATACGCAGTATTTT
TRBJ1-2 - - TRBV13 CAGGTGLGNYGYTF TGTGCCGGAGGGACTGGCTTGGGTAACTATGGCTACACCTTC
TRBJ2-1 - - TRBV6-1 CASSERGDEQFF TGTGCCAGCAGTGAAAGGGGCGATGAGCAGTTCTTC
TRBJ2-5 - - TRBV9 CASSVGSAGRWTQYF TGTGCCAGCAGCGTAGGTTCTGCCGGTCGTTGGACCCAGTACTTC
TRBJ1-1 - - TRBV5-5 CASSFAGPRATEAFF TGTGCCAGCAGCTTCGCGGGGCCCAGGGCTACTGAAGCTTTCTTT
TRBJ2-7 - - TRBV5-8 CASSGSGYYEQYF TGTGCCAGCAGCGGGAGCGGGTACTACGAGCAGTACTTC
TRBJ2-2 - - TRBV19 CASSSSSANTGELFF TGTGCCAGTAGTTCCTCATCGGCGAACACCGGGGAGCTGTTTTTT
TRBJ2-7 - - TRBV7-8 CASSSGGAREQYF TGTGCCAGCAGCTCCGGGGGAGCCCGGGAGCAGTACTTC
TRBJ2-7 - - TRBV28 CASSLVRKQQYF TGTGCCAGCAGTTTGGTCCGCAAGCAGCAGTACTTC
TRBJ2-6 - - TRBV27 CASSFSGGGANVLTF TGTGCCAGCAGTTTTTCAGGTGGTGGGGCCAACGTCCTGACTTTC
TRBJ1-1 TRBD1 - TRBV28 CASRGTVPNTEAFF TGTGCCAGCAGGGGGACAGTACCTAACACTGAAGCTTTCTTT
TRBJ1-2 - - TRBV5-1 CASSLDRENYGYTF TGCGCCAGCAGCTTGGATCGGGAAAACTATGGCTACACCTTC
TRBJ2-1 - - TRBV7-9 CASSLYTNEQFF TGTGCCAGCAGCTTATACACCAATGAGCAGTTCTTC
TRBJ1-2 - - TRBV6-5 CASSITGNYGYTF TGTGCCAGCAGTATCACAGGGAACTATGGCTACACCTTC
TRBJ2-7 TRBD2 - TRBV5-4 CASSLGTSGNYYEQYF TGTGCCAGCAGCTTGGGGACTAGCGGGAACTACTACGAGCAGTACTTC
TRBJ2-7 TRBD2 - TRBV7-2 CASSRTSGISYEQYF TGTGCCAGCAGCCGGACTAGCGGGATCTCCTACGAGCAGTACTTC
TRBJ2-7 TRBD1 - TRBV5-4 CASNSGTGKTEQYF TGTGCCAGCAATTCCGGGACAGGGAAGACCGAGCAGTACTTC
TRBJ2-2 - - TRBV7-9 CASSPDKNTGELFF TGTGCCAGCAGCCCAGACAAGAACACCGGGGAGCTGTTTTTT
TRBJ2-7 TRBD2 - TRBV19 CASSIAGGTYEQYF TGTGCCAGTAGTATAGCGGGAGGTACCTACGAGCAGTACTTC
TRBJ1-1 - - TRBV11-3 CASSLGYLSNTEAFF TGTGCCAGCAGCTTAGGCTACCTATCGAACACTGAAGCTTTCTTT
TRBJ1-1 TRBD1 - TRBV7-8 CASRGGQGNTEAFF TGTGCCAGCAGAGGAGGACAGGGGAACACTGAAGCTTTCTTT
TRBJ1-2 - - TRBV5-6 CASSLLVGVEGYTF TGTGCCAGCAGCTTGTTGGTAGGGGTTGAAGGCTACACCTTC
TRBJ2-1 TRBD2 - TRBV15 CATSRTGLAGYNEQFF TGTGCCACCAGCAGAACCGGGCTAGCGGGGTACAATGAGCAGTTCTTC
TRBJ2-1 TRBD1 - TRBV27 CASSSTGANEQFF TGTGCCAGCAGTTCTACAGGGGCAAATGAGCAGTTCTTC
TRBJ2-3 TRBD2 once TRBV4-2 CASSQVGLAGVETQYF TGTGCCAGCAGCCAAGTCGGACTAGCGGGAGTTGAGACGCAGTATTTT
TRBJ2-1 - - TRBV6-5 CASTPQRGYSDEQFF TGTGCCAGCACCCCCCAAAGGGGCTACAGCGATGAGCAGTTCTTC
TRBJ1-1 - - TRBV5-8 CASSRSSSGVMNTEAFF TGTGCCAGCAGCCGATCGTCGTCCGGGGTAATGAACACTGAAGCTTTCTTT
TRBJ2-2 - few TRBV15 CATSAQGDTGELFF TGTGCCACCTCAGCACAGGGAGACACCGGGGAGCTGTTTTTT
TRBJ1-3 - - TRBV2 CASSADIGNTIYF TGTGCCAGCAGTGCGGACATTGGAAACACCATATATTTT
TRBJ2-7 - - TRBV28 CASIGSRKQYF TGTGCCAGCATCGGGAGCCGGAAGCAGTACTTC
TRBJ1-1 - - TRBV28 CATQRNTEAFF TGTGCCACACAAAGGAACACTGAAGCTTTCTTT
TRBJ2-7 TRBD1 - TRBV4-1 CASSQDRDRALDEQYF TGCGCCAGCAGCCAAGATCGGGACAGGGCTTTAGACGAGCAGTACTTC